This T cell receptor beta chain derives from a study of OX40 agonist ivuxolimab in advanced cancers. For the wider study: Ivuxolimab was a fully human IgG2 agonistic monoclonal antibody targeting the costimulatory receptor OX40 (CD134). Intravenous ivuxolimab was administered to patients every 2 weeks at six dose levels: 0.01, 0.1, 0.3, 1.5, 3 and 10 mg/kg. Of the approximately 50 patients in dose escalation, approximately 20 had hepatocellular carcinoma, some 15 had melanoma, 9 had renal cell carcinoma and 9 had head and neck cancer. In the dose-escalation cohort, 65% to 85% of patients were male, and the mean age was 60 years with a range of about 20 to 79. Prior anti-PD-1, anti-PD-L1 or anti-CTLA-4 therapy was permitted, and checkpoint inhibitors had been received by approximately 39% of dose-escalation patients. Partial responses occurred in three dose-escalation patients: two with cutaneous melanoma and one with hepatocellular carcinoma. The purpose of peripheral TCRbeta sequencing was to test whether ivuxolimab changed TCR sequence diversity and led to clonal T-cell expansion. The monotherapy dose-escalation portion (N of about 47 patients) of the phase I ivuxolimab trial is reported in the paper. General conclusions and limits of the study: After ivuxolimab, CD8+ T cells had more expanded clones than CD4+ T cells on average. Which antigens the clonally expanded peripheral T cells were specific for was not determined. Clonal expansion of both CD4+ and CD8+ blood T cells was observed from baseline to week 6 at doses 0.1 to 3.0 mg/kg. Low levels of normalized T-cell clonal expansion were also seen in some patients who did not respond. In the 0.1-3.0 mg/kg groups, partial responders were among the patients with the lowest normalized peripheral clonal expansion, particularly in CD8+ T cells.

To sequence the TCRbeta CDR3 region, genomic DNA was isolated from the sorted cells. The immunoSEQ Assay was used for sequencing of TCRbeta CDR3 regions. In its TCRdb copy, this immuneACCESS table keeps in-frame sequences only and misses some clones. Where compared with another copy, unresolved V genes explain less than half of these, and the others have no known cause. Within this sample are 81,000 or so clones, with more than 75% of them counted one time only. In total, the top ten clones hold roughly 0.44% of the sample. Patients with a history of autoimmune disease or receiving systemic immunosuppression were excluded from the trial. Peripheral blood for TCR sequencing was collected from all dose cohorts at baseline, on cycle 4 day 1, and on cycle 7 day 1. Samples were obtained from an open-label, multicenter, first-in-human phase I dose-escalation trial of ivuxolimab. Adults with locally advanced or metastatic head and neck squamous cell, hepatocellular, melanoma or renal cell carcinoma were enrolled in the trial. Before TCR sequencing, CD4+ T cells and CD8+ T cells from peripheral blood were sorted into separate populations.

CDR1 is given as SEHNR and CDR2 as FQNEAQ, both from the germline V gene (reference sequence). The CDR3 holds 15 amino acids from the cysteine to the phenylalanine. The sequence is cut down to CDR3 DNA, 45 bases in frame from base 1. The trim is 0 bases for V and 5 bases for J, with a gap of 13 bases between the germline ends. This clone was observed a few times. No antigen is known for it. Per-base quality was not reported, and no clone a single base away is much larger than it. This chain is built from TRBV7-9 and TRBJ1-1; no D gene can be assigned with confidence. Sequenced material: CD4+ or CD8+ T cells sorted from blood, taken in a trial of the OX40 agonist ivuxolimab. This TCR came from an adult with an advanced solid tumor such as melanoma, head and neck, liver or kidney cancer. The DNA sequence reads TGTGCCAGCAGCTTAGCGCTACGGGGAACAACTGAAGCTTTCTTT. It is translated as CASSLALRGTTEAFF.